This T cell receptor (beta chain) derives from a study of cytomegalovirus exposure and HLA in healthy donors. Study summary: Falling in the Caucasian-associated ancestry cluster were 81% of 398 genotyped donors. Study-wide results and limits: Some V segments, TRBV6-2 and TRBV6-3 among them, were indistinguishable and were therefore excluded. The only immune exposure information that was available was CMV serostatus. Most CMV-associated TCR beta chains were later found to appear HLA-restricted.

The CDR3 runs to 13 residues. The germline CDR1 and CDR2 sequences are LNHDA and SQIVND (reference sequence). Trimming removed 2 bases at V and 7 bases at J, with 12 bases between. Primers included in the PCR were 60 Vbeta and 13 Jbeta primers. Clones were sequenced by immunoSEQ multiplex PCR, and TCRdb holds only the in-frame ones, with some missing. The sample holds some 40,000 clones. In the case of this clone: Antigen specificity is unknown.

Sample: PBMCs. The TCR was taken from a male donor in good health and CMV-seronegative. V gene TRBV19 combines with J gene TRBJ2-7; no clear D gene. CDR3 nucleotide sequence: TGTGCCAGTAGTATACCGCAGGTAACTGAGCAGTACTTC. Amino acids: CASSIPQVTEQYF.